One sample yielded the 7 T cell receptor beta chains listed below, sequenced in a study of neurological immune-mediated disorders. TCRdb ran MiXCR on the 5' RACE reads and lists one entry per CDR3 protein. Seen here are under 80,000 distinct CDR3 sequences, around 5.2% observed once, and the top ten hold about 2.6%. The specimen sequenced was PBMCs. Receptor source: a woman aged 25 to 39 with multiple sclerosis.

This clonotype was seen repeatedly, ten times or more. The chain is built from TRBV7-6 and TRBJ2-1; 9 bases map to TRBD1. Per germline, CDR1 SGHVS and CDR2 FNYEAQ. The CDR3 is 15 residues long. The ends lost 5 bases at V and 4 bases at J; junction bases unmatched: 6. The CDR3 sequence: CASSLGQGMYNEQFF. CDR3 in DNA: TGTGCCAGCAGCCTTGGACAGGGGATGTACAATGAGCAGTTCTTC.

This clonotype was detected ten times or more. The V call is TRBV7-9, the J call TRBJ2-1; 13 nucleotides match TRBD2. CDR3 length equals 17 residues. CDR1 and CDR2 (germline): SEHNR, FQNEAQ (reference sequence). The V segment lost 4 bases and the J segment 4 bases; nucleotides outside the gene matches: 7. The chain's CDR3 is CASSSTSGGAWYNEQFF. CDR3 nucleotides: TGTGCCAGCAGCTCAACTAGCGGGGGGGCCTGGTACAATGAGCAGTTCTTC.

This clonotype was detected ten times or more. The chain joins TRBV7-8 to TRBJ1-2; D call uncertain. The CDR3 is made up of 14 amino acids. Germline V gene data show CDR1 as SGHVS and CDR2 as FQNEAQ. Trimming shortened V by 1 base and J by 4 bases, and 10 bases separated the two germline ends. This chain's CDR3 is CASSLGVYSYGYTF. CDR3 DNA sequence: TGTGCCAGCAGCTTAGGGGTCTATAGCTATGGCTACACCTTC.

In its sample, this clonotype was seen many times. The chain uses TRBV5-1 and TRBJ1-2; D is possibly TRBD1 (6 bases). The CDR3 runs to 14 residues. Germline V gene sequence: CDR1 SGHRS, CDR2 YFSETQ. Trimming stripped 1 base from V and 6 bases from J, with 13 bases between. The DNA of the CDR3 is TGCGCCAGCAGCTTGCAACAGGGCGTCGATGGCTACACCTTC. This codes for CASSLQQGVDGYTF.

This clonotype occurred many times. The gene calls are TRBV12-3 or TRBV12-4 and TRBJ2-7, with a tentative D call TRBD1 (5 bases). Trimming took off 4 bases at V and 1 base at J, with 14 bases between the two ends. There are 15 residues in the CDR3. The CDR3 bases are TGTGCCAGCAGTTACCGCAGCCAGGGATCCTACGAGCAGTACTTC. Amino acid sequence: CASSYRSQGSYEQYF.

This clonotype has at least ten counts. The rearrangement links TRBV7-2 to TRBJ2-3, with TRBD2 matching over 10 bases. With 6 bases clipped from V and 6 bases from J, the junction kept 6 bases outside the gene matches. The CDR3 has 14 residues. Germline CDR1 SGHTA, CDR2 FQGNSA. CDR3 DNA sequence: TGTGCCAGCAGGTCGGGACTAGCGTCCGATACGCAGTATTTT. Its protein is CASRSGLASDTQYF.

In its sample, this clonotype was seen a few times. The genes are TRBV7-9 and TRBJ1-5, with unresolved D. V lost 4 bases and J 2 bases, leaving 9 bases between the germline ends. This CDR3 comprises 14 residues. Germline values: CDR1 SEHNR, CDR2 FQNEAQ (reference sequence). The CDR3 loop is CASSSGEGNQPQHF. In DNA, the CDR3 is TGTGCCAGCAGCTCCGGGGAAGGCAATCAGCCCCAGCATTTT.